A selection of T cell receptor beta chains follows, all from one sample in a study of T cell responses to AZD1222 COVID-19 vaccine. Method: immunoSEQ multiplex PCR; TCRdb's copy keeps in-frame clones and lacks some. The table records about 120,000 clones, about 89% of them present only once. This sample comprised peripheral blood, obtained on day 0 of AZD1222 vaccination. All receptors derive from an adult in good health. Both conserved end residues are part of each CDR3. A D gene is named only where the DNA matches it firmly. Expanded clones are given a class, and other clones once, few, many or no size at all.

d_call | j_call | clone_size | v_call | cdr3_length | cdr3_nt | cdr3_aa
- | TRBJ1-4 | - | TRBV3-1/TRBV3-2 | 14 | TGTGCCAGCAGCCAAGATTTCCAGGATCAAAAACTGTTTTTT | CASSQDFQDQKLFF
TRBD2 | TRBJ2-7 | - | TRBV7-2 | 14 | TGTGCCAGCAGCTTACAGCGGGGGGCCTACGAGCAGTACTTC | CASSLQRGAYEQYF
- | TRBJ2-2 | - | TRBV6-4 | 14 | TGTGCCAGCAGCCACCGGACAGACACCGGGGAGCTGTTTTTT | CASSHRTDTGELFF
- | TRBJ2-7 | - | TRBV6-5 | 13 | TGTGCCTCCCGGGACCCCAATGTCAACGAGCAGTACTTC | CASRDPNVNEQYF
TRBD1 | TRBJ1-5 | - | TRBV25-1 | 14 | TGTGCCAGCAGACAGACAGGGTTAAATCAGCCCCAGCATTTT | CASRQTGLNQPQHF
- | TRBJ1-6 | - | TRBV27 | 16 | TGTGCCAGCAGTTCGAGTCCGACCTGGTTTAATTCACCCCTCCACTTT | CASSSSPTWFNSPLHF
- | TRBJ1-4 | - | TRBV29-1 | 14 | TGCAGCGTTGGTCAGAAGGGAGGAGATGAAAAACTGTTTTTT | CSVGQKGGDEKLFF
- | TRBJ2-1 | - | TRBV6-2/TRBV6-3 | 15 | TGTGCCAGCAGTTACTCAGATAGCTCCTACAATGAGCAGTTCTTC | CASSYSDSSYNEQFF
TRBD1 | TRBJ1-3 | few | TRBV5-1 | 16 | TGCGCCAGCAGCCGGACAGGGGGCTGGGATGGAAACACCATATATTTT | CASSRTGGWDGNTIYF
TRBD2 | TRBJ2-3 | few | TRBV7-3 | 16 | TGTGCCAGCAGCTTAAGGAGCGGCGGGGGTGGAGATACGCAGTATTTT | CASSLRSGGGGDTQYF
TRBD1 | TRBJ2-3 | - | TRBV5-8 | 15 | TGTGCCAGCAGCTTCGGGACAGGGACCACAGATACGCAGTATTTT | CASSFGTGTTDTQYF
- | TRBJ2-7 | - | TRBV12-3/TRBV12-4 | 12 | TGTGCCAGCAGTTCGAGCGGACGCGAGCAGTACTTC | CASSSSGREQYF
- | TRBJ2-7 | - | TRBV11-2 | 15 | TGTGCCAGCAGCTTAGCCCAGGTGACATCCTACGAGCAGTACTTC | CASSLAQVTSYEQYF
TRBD1 | TRBJ1-2 | - | TRBV6-5 | 14 | TGTGCCAGCAGTAAGACAGGGACTGACTATGGCTACACCTTC | CASSKTGTDYGYTF
- | TRBJ1-6 | - | TRBV7-3 | 14 | TGTGCCAGCAGCTCCGGGGGAGGCAATTCACCCCTCCACTTT | CASSSGGGNSPLHF
- | TRBJ1-1 | - | TRBV7-2 | 13 | TGTGCCAGCAGCGTGTACACCGTCCCTGAAGCTTTCTTT | CASSVYTVPEAFF
- | TRBJ1-5 | - | TRBV6-5 | 15 | TGTGCCAGCAGATCCTCTGCTAGTGGCAATCAGCCCCAGCATTTT | CASRSSASGNQPQHF
- | TRBJ1-3 | - | TRBV19 | 15 | TGTGCCAGTAGTAACGGACAGACCTCTGGAAACACCATATATTTT | CASSNGQTSGNTIYF
- | TRBJ2-7 | - | TRBV7-8 | 15 | TGTGCCAGCAGCTTAGCTTGGGGCAGGGGCTACGAGCAGTACTTC | CASSLAWGRGYEQYF
TRBD1 | TRBJ1-1 | once | TRBV11-2 | 13 | TGTGCCAGCAGCTTAGGTACAGGGGTTGTAGCTTTCTTT | CASSLGTGVVAFF
- | TRBJ2-7 | - | TRBV5-1 | 14 | TGCGCCAGCAGCATAGGGACAACCTCCTACGAGCAGTACTTC | CASSIGTTSYEQYF
TRBD1 | TRBJ1-4 | - | TRBV7-9 | 14 | TGTGCCAGCAGCCCGTGGACAGGAGATGAAAAACTGTTTTTT | CASSPWTGDEKLFF
- | TRBJ1-1 | - | TRBV7-2 | 14 | TGTGCCAGCAGGGATCGACGGGGAAGGACTGAAGCTTTCTTT | CASRDRRGRTEAFF
- | TRBJ1-1 | - | TRBV6-1 | 19 | TGTGCCAGCAGTGAAGATTTCCATGGCCGCCCGATTCCGAACACTGAAGCTTTCTTT | CASSEDFHGRPIPNTEAFF
TRBD1 | TRBJ1-2 | - | TRBV5-1 | 13 | TGCGCCAGCAGCTTGGGGACAGGGGATGGCTACACCTTC | CASSLGTGDGYTF
- | TRBJ2-6 | - | TRBV19 | 17 | TGTGCCAGTAGTAGCCTGGGGGGTGGCTCTGGGGCCAACGTCCTGACTTTC | CASSSLGGGSGANVLTF
- | TRBJ1-1 | - | TRBV28 | 13 | TGTGCCGCCGGGGCACCGACACTCACTGAAGCTTTCTTT | CAAGAPTLTEAFF
TRBD1 | TRBJ1-1 | - | TRBV18 | 17 | TGTGCCAGCTCACCAAGCGCAGGGGGCATTGGAGGCACTGAAGCTTTCTTT | CASSPSAGGIGGTEAFF
TRBD1 | TRBJ2-7 | - | TRBV11-3 | 13 | TGTGCCAGCAGCCCACAGGGGGCGCGCGAGCAGTACTTC | CASSPQGAREQYF
- | TRBJ1-3 | - | TRBV3-1/TRBV3-2 | 16 | TGTGCCAGCAGCCAAGTCTGGGGGGGGCACGGAAACACCATATATTTT | CASSQVWGGHGNTIYF
TRBD1 | TRBJ2-1 | - | TRBV19 | 16 | TGTGCCAGTAGTATATGGGGGATTGGGACAGGGGAAGGGCAGTTCTTC | CASSIWGIGTGEGQFF
- | TRBJ1-1 | - | TRBV7-9 | 14 | TGTGCCAGCAGCTTCGAAACAGGGAACACTGAAGCTTTCTTT | CASSFETGNTEAFF
- | TRBJ1-2 | - | TRBV21-1 | 18 | TGTGCCAGCAGCAAACGTTGTGCCCCGGACAGGGCTAACTATGGCTACACCTTC | CASSKRCAPDRANYGYTF
- | TRBJ1-2 | - | TRBV19 | 14 | TGTGCCAGTAGTTCGGGACCGACTAACTATGGCTACACCTTC | CASSSGPTNYGYTF
- | TRBJ1-6 | - | TRBV9 | 14 | TGTGCCAGCGGCCTGACAGAAGTGGGTTCACCCCTCCACTTT | CASGLTEVGSPLHF
- | TRBJ1-6 | - | TRBV27 | 16 | TGTGCCAGCAGCCGCAATACCGGGATTCTTAATTCACCCCTCCACTTT | CASSRNTGILNSPLHF
- | TRBJ1-2 | - | TRBV2 | 14 | TGTGCCAGCAGAGGGTCCCCAAGAGTCTATGGCTACACCTTC | CASRGSPRVYGYTF
- | TRBJ1-3 | - | TRBV3-1/TRBV3-2 | 13 | TGTGCCAGCAGCCATCTCCGGGGAAACACCATATATTTT | CASSHLRGNTIYF
TRBD1 | TRBJ1-3 | once | TRBV6-1 | 16 | TGTGCCAGCAGTGGCGTGGACAGGGTGTCTGGAAACACCATATATTTT | CASSGVDRVSGNTIYF
- | TRBJ2-5 | - | TRBV7-3 | 13 | TGTGCCAGCGGGCCCATGCGGGGAGAGACCCAGTACTTC | CASGPMRGETQYF
- | TRBJ2-1 | once | TRBV9 | 13 | TGTGCCAGCAGCCCTCAGGTGGCTAATGAGCAGTTCTTC | CASSPQVANEQFF
- | TRBJ2-2 | - | TRBV18 | 17 | TGTGCCAGCTCACCACGACAGAGTAATACGAACACCGGGGAGCTGTTTTTT | CASSPRQSNTNTGELFF
- | TRBJ1-2 | - | TRBV7-2 | 12 | TGTGCCAGCAGCCCGGACAGCTATGGCTACACCTTC | CASSPDSYGYTF
TRBD1 | TRBJ2-1 | - | TRBV14 | 13 | TGTGCCAGCAGCCAAGGGGACAGAAATGAGCAGTTCTTC | CASSQGDRNEQFF
- | TRBJ2-3 | - | TRBV27 | 15 | TGTGCCAGCAGTCCAACGACAGATGTCACAGATACGCAGTATTTT | CASSPTTDVTDTQYF
TRBD1 | TRBJ1-4 | - | TRBV3-1/TRBV3-2 | 15 | TGTGCCAGCAGCCTACGGGGACAGGGGGGGGAAAAACTGTTTTTT | CASSLRGQGGEKLFF
- | TRBJ2-2 | - | TRBV5-1 | 14 | TGCGCCAGCAGCTTGGACCCCCAGGTCGGGGAGCTGTTTTTT | CASSLDPQVGELFF
- | TRBJ2-5 | - | TRBV5-1 | 13 | TGCGCCAGCAGCTTTCGACGGGGAGCGACCCAGTACTTC | CASSFRRGATQYF
- | TRBJ1-4 | - | TRBV7-9 | 14 | TGTGCCAGCAGGCACTCGGAGGGAACTGAAAAACTGTTTTTT | CASRHSEGTEKLFF
TRBD1 | TRBJ2-5 | - | TRBV18 | 19 | TGTGCCAGCTCAAGTGGACAGGGGAAGAGTAGAAAGGTGCAAGAGACCCAGTACTTC | CASSSGQGKSRKVQETQYF
- | TRBJ2-1 | - | TRBV7-9 | 16 | TGTGCCAGCAGCTCACTGCAGGGTCGTTTTGACAATGAGCAGTTCTTC | CASSSLQGRFDNEQFF
TRBD1 | TRBJ1-5 | - | TRBV27 | 15 | TGTGCCAGCAGTCCCCGGACAGGTCTCAATCAGCCCCAGCATTTT | CASSPRTGLNQPQHF